Described below is a single T cell receptor beta chain sequence and its context. Its antigen is still unknown. The assay was immunoSEQ multiplex PCR, and TCRdb's table has in-frame clones only and misses some. This sample has more than 400,000 clones, with almost 97% found just once. This specimen belongs to a study of shared clonotypes between healthy human individuals. As for the study in general: Used for every donor were three CD4 naive, three CD4 memory, two CD8 naive and one CD8 memory plate.

Study-wide points: Several donors showed sharing of approximately 4.7% of naive CD4 clonotypes.

The germline V gene encodes CDR1 MNHEY and CDR2 SVGAGI. With 2 bases clipped from V and 0 bases from J, the junction kept 6 bases outside the gene matches. This CDR3 is 16 amino acids long. Material: naive CD4+ T cells sorted from blood. As to subset: CD45RA+ positively selected. The chain combines TRBV6-5 with TRBJ2-7; 8 bases align to TRBD1. The clonotype comes from a woman in her twenties or thirties in good health. The CDR3 reads CASSYLTGASSYEQYF. The CDR3 DNA reads as TGTGCCAGCAGTTACCTGACAGGGGCTAGCTCCTACGAGCAGTACTTC.